Sequencing of this T cell receptor (beta chain) was carried out in a study of blood T cells in healthy people across ages. Study-level findings and limits: PBMCs left unsorted prevented a conclusive naive versus antigen-experienced comparison. Strongly correlated with naive T cell percentage was TCR beta diversity.

V was clipped by 5 bases and J by 2 bases, with 12 bases between them. Germline lookup yields CDR1 SEHNR and CDR2 FQNEAQ (reference sequence). The CDR3 loop spans 15 amino acids. As to this clonotype: Its antigen is unidentified.

Every donor gave approximately 10 milliliters of peripheral blood. Per sample, at least 6 micrograms of total RNA were extracted. It was with a sample-barcoded 5' primer and a J-beta primer mix that a second PCR of roughly 6 to 11 cycles was run. TCRdb used MiXCR to reprocess the 5' RACE reads, holding one entry per CDR3 protein. The sample has 850,000 to 950,000 distinct CDR3 sequences, more than 25% seen once. The chain employs TRBV7-9 and TRBJ2-2; no firm D call. This TCR was recovered from a woman of 80 years or more in good health. The source material was blood. The CDR3 coding sequence is TGTGCCAGCAGCCACCTGACACGAAACACCGGGGAGCTGTTTTTT. It translates to CASSHLTRNTGELFF. Full variable domain (missing parts from reference TRBV7-9 and TRBJ2-2): DTGVSQNPRHKITKRGQNVTFRCDPISEHNRLYWYRQTLGQGPEFLTYFQNEAQLEKSRLLSDRFSAERPKGSFSTLEIQRTEQGDSAMYLCASSHLTRNTGELFFGEGSRLTVL.